Below, 27 T cell receptor beta chains from the same sample are listed, as sequenced in a study of T cell responses to AZD1222 COVID-19 vaccine. The data were produced by immunoSEQ multiplex PCR, yet TCRdb's version contains in-frame clones alone and is incomplete. The sample contains roughly 100,000 clones, about 81% of which appear only once. The source was peripheral blood, collected 28 days after the second AZD1222 dose. Source of these receptors: an adult who received the AZD1222 COVID-19 vaccine.

The gene calls are TRBV5-1 and TRBJ1-1; D call uncertain. Germline V gene data show CDR1 as SGHRS and CDR2 as YFSETQ. With 0 bases removed from V and 4 bases from J, the gap between germline ends came to 13 bases. The CDR3 length is 15 residues. CDR3 DNA: TGCGCCAGCAGCTTGGATTTGGGCTCCGGCACTGAAGCTTTCTTT. Translation: CASSLDLGSGTEAFF.

The V and J genes are TRBV28 and TRBJ2-7, with D tentatively TRBD1 (5 bases). CDR3 length: 14 amino acids. The V end lost 11 bases, the J end lost 2 bases, and 19 bases lay between the germline ends. Germline values: CDR1 MDHEN, CDR2 SYDVKM. DNA of the CDR3: TGTGCCGAGGCCAGGGCTACACCCCCCTACGAGCAGTACTTC. Its translation is CAEARATPPYEQYF. Variable domain in full (rest from reference TRBV28 and TRBJ2-7): DVKVTQSSRYLVKRTGEKVFLECVQDMDHENMFWYRQDPGLGLRLIYFSYDVKMKEKGDIPEGYSVSREKKERFSLILESASTNQTSMYLCAEARATPPYEQYFGPGTRLTVT.

The chain carries TRBV10-1 and TRBJ2-1; D is perhaps TRBD2 (5 bases). CDR3 length: 16 residues. Germline-derived CDR1 and CDR2 are WNHNN and SYGVQD (reference sequence). V was cut by 7 bases and J by 4 bases, with 20 bases left in between. The CDR3 loop reads CASTDRGHCGYNEQFF. In nucleotides, the CDR3 is TGCGCCAGCACCGACCGAGGGCACTGCGGATACAATGAGCAGTTCTTC.

J is TRBJ2-5 and V is TRBV12-3 or TRBV12-4; the D is unclear. CDR3 length: 12 residues. Trimming took off 6 bases at V and 5 bases at J, with 10 bases between the two ends. The CDR3 DNA sequence: TGTGCCAGCAGGAGGCCTGGGGAGACCCAGTACTTC. Translation gives CASRRPGETQYF.

V usage is TRBV6-1 and J usage is TRBJ2-7; D unresolved. V lost 1 base and J lost 3, with 10 bases in between. The germline gives CDR1 MNHNS, CDR2 SASEGT. The CDR3 spans 14 residues. The CDR3: CASSEVTLGYEQYF. The CDR3 bases are TGTGCCAGCAGTGAAGTAACCCTTGGCTACGAGCAGTACTTC.

This chain connects TRBV5-4 to TRBJ1-2, with D unclear. Germline CDR1 reads SGHNT; CDR2 reads YYREEE (reference sequence). The CDR3 has 12 amino acids. Between the trimmed V and J ends, which lost 5 bases and 3 bases, there was a span of 8 bases. The CDR3 DNA is TGTGCCAGCAGGGCTAGGGACTATGGCTACACCTTC. Encoded protein: CASRARDYGYTF.

The J gene is TRBJ2-1, the V gene TRBV10-1; TRBD2 aligns across 8 bases. The germline CDR1 and CDR2 sequences are WNHNN and SYGVQD (reference sequence). This CDR3 has 17 amino acids. Losses at the gene ends were 6 bases for V and 2 bases for J; bases not matched to a gene: 12. This CDR3 reads CASRGLASKSTYNEQFF. The DNA for the CDR3 is TGCGCCAGCAGAGGACTAGCAAGTAAAAGTACCTACAATGAGCAGTTCTTC.

The chain recombines TRBV30 with TRBJ2-1, with 9 bases aligning to TRBD1. V gave up 4 bases and J gave up 6 bases; unmatched junction bases: 10. The CDR3 spans 15 residues. Germline V CDR1 and CDR2: GTSNPN, SVGIG (reference sequence). CDR3 sequence (DNA): TGTGCCTGGACCACAGGATCGACAGGGGGCAATGAGCAGTTCTTC. Encoded protein: CAWTTGSTGGNEQFF.

This sequence joins TRBV7-9 and TRBJ2-3; 7 nucleotides match TRBD2. The CDR3 length is 16 residues. In germline, CDR1 is SEHNR, CDR2 FQNEAQ (reference sequence). V lost 5 bases, J lost 4 bases, and 12 bases stayed unmatched. The CDR3 DNA follows: TGTGCCAGCAGCACCCGAATGGCGGGAGTCGCAGATACGCAGTATTTT. It translates to CASSTRMAGVADTQYF.

The chain's CDR3 is CASSENAGVSSPLHF. The CDR3 DNA sequence: TGTGCCAGCAGTGAAAATGCAGGGGTAAGCTCACCCCTCCACTTT. V usage is TRBV25-1 and J usage is TRBJ1-6, with D tentatively TRBD1 (6 bases). The CDR3 is 15 amino acids. The V end was cut by 2 bases, the J end by 10 bases, with 15 bases between. CDR1 is MGHDK and CDR2 is SYGVNS in the germline V gene.

This clone was recorded only once. V gene TRBV7-8 combines with J gene TRBJ2-1; 8 bases line up with TRBD2. CDR1 is SGHVS, CDR2 FQNEAQ, per germline. With V trimmed by 1 base and J by 0 bases, 5 bases remained unmatched. The CDR3 runs to 17 residues. The chain's CDR3 is CASSLEASGYSYNEQFF. CDR3 nucleotide sequence: TGTGCCAGCAGCTTAGAGGCTAGCGGGTACTCCTACAATGAGCAGTTCTTC.

The chain employs TRBV27 and TRBJ1-3; tentative D call: TRBD1 (6 bases). The CDR3 spans 16 residues. Between the trimmed V and J ends, which lost 8 bases and 2 bases, there was a span of 19 bases. Germline CDR1 is MNHEY and CDR2 is SMNVEV (reference sequence). The CDR3 coding sequence is TGTGCCAGCTCCCCGAACGGGGGGCGGGCTGGAAACACCATATATTTT. This gives the protein CASSPNGGRAGNTIYF.

The chain links TRBV19 to TRBJ1-1; weak D call: TRBD1 (5 bases). Between the trimmed V and J ends, which lost 4 bases and 0 bases, there was a span of 18 bases. The CDR3 sequence is 17 residues long. Looked up from germline, CDR1 is LNHDA and CDR2 is SQIVND (reference sequence). The chain's CDR3 is CASSTINLRQMNTEAFF. CDR3 DNA: TGTGCCAGTAGTACCATCAACCTCCGACAGATGAACACTGAAGCTTTCTTT.

The chain is built from TRBV19 and TRBJ2-3; 9 bases match TRBD1. The CDR3 has 16 amino acids. Germline loops: CDR1 LNHDA, CDR2 SQIVND (reference sequence). Germline trimming cut 3 bases from V and 5 bases from J; bases unmatched to any gene: 9. The CDR3 sequence is CASSIGWDRAQDTQYF. CDR3 nucleotides: TGTGCCAGTAGTATTGGGTGGGACAGGGCCCAAGATACGCAGTATTTT.

The rearrangement links TRBV2 to TRBJ2-2; 7 bases match TRBD1. CDR1 and CDR2 from the germline V gene are SNHLY and FYNNEI. The CDR3 spans 16 residues. V lost 6 bases and J lost 5; bases outside the gene matches: 12. The CDR3 protein is CASSEPGTVETGELFF. The CDR3 bases are TGTGCCAGCAGCGAACCCGGGACAGTAGAAACCGGGGAGCTGTTTTTT.

The gene calls are TRBV9 and TRBJ2-3; TRBD2 might be the D (6 bases). This CDR3 has 16 amino acids. In germline, CDR1 is SGDLS, CDR2 YYNGEE. V lost 4 bases, J lost 0 bases, and 15 bases lay in between. The CDR3 loop reads CASSHAGRLSTDTQYF. DNA for the CDR3: TGTGCCAGCAGCCACGCGGGGAGGTTAAGCACAGATACGCAGTATTTT.

Here the CDR3 DNA reads TGCGCCAGCACCGAGACAGGGCCTAATGAAAAACTGTTTTTT. Amino acid sequence: CASTETGPNEKLFF. J is TRBJ1-4 and V is TRBV5-1; 7 bases align to TRBD1. The CDR3 length is 14 residues. The germline V gene encodes CDR1 SGHRS and CDR2 YFSETQ. With 6 bases clipped from V and 3 bases from J, the junction kept 5 bases outside the gene matches.

The chain links TRBV6-4 to TRBJ1-6; D unclear. Germline V lookup: CDR1 MRHNA, CDR2 SNTAGT. V lost 2 bases and J 4 bases, leaving 12 bases between the germline ends. The CDR3 contains 16 residues. DNA of the CDR3: TGTGCCAGCAGTGACCCCGGGAGGGATTATAATTCACCCCTCCACTTT. It is translated as CASSDPGRDYNSPLHF.

J is TRBJ2-7 and V is TRBV5-1, with D tentatively TRBD2 (6 bases). Germline values: CDR1 SGHRS, CDR2 YFSETQ. The CDR3 length is 13 residues. The DNA of the CDR3 is TGCTCTTCCGGCCGGCGGGATTCCTACGAGCAGTACTTC. This encodes CSSGRRDSYEQYF.

The CDR3 DNA reads as TGTGCCAGCAGCTTAGCCAGTTTTAATGAAAAACTGTTTTTT. Amino acids: CASSLASFNEKLFF. This sequence joins TRBV7-2 and TRBJ1-4, with D unclear. Trimming removed 0 bases from V and 4 bases from J, with 6 bases in between. From germline, CDR1 is SGHTA and CDR2 FQGNSA. CDR3 size: 14 residues.

The gene calls are TRBV4-2 and TRBJ1-2; 7 nucleotides agree with TRBD1. V was clipped by 1 base and J by 8 bases; unmatched bases: 7. Germline V CDR1 and CDR2: LGHNA, YNFKEQ. The CDR3 extends over 14 amino acids. CDR3 sequence reads: CASSQGGGADGYTF. CDR3 DNA: TGTGCCAGCAGCCAAGGAGGGGGCGCGGACGGCTACACCTTC.

V usage is TRBV6-1 and J usage is TRBJ1-4; D uncertain. There are 15 residues in the CDR3. Trimming pared 2 bases from V and 2 bases from J, leaving 9 bases between. CDR1 MNHNS and CDR2 SASEGT come from the germline V gene. CDR3 DNA: TGTGCCAGCAGTGAATCGATGGGGACTAATGAAAAACTGTTTTTT. This encodes CASSESMGTNEKLFF.

This clone occurred a few times. Different DNA sequences within this sample yield the same CDR3. J is TRBJ1-5 and V is TRBV19, with D tentatively TRBD1 (6 bases). CDR1 and CDR2 from the germline V gene are LNHDA and SQIVND (reference sequence). The CDR3 runs to 15 residues. V shed 1 base and J shed 4 bases, with 11 bases lying between them. CDR3 region: CASSIAQGRNQPQHF. The CDR3 DNA sequence: TGTGCCAGTAGTATAGCACAGGGTAGGAATCAGCCCCAGCATTTT.

V usage is TRBV29-1 and J usage is TRBJ2-1; TRBD2 aligns across 11 bases. V dropped 4 bases and J dropped 10; count of bases not matched to a gene: 15. Germline CDR1 is SQVTM and CDR2 is ANQGSEA. The CDR3 has 16 residues. CDR3 protein: CSVGAGVAGGLREQFF. The CDR3, as DNA: TGCAGCGTTGGGGCCGGGGTAGCGGGAGGGCTACGGGAGCAGTTCTTC.

The genes are TRBV12-3 or TRBV12-4 and TRBJ1-2; perhaps TRBD1 as D (6 bases). Trimming removed 5 bases at V and 8 bases at J, with 15 bases between. This CDR3 spans 13 amino acids. The CDR3 loop reads CASSPNREEGYTF. CDR3 sequence (DNA): TGTGCCAGCAGTCCGAACAGGGAGGAGGGCTACACCTTC.

The CDR3 loop is CASSLGVQTEAFF. The CDR3 DNA sequence: TGTGCCAGCAGCTTAGGGGTTCAGACTGAAGCTTTCTTT. The gene calls are TRBV7-3 and TRBJ1-1; no firm D call. V gave up 2 bases and J gave up 5 bases, with 9 bases separating them. This CDR3 has 13 amino acids. Germline-derived CDR1 and CDR2 are SGHTA and FQGTGA.

The J gene is TRBJ2-2, the V gene TRBV11-2, with 7 bases fitting TRBD1. CDR3 length equals 14 residues. CDR1 and CDR2 (germline): SGHAT, FQNNGV. V lost 5 bases to trimming and J lost 6 bases; unmatched junction nucleotides: 6. CDR3 protein: CASSPGQLPGELFF. The CDR3 nucleotides are TGTGCCAGCAGCCCGGGACAGCTCCCCGGGGAGCTGTTTTTT. Together with reference TRBV11-2 and TRBJ2-2, the CDR3 gives the full variable domain: EAGVAQSPRYKIIEKRQSVAFWCNPISGHATLYWYQQILGQGPKLLIQFQNNGVVDDSQLPKDRFSAERLKGVDSTLKIQPAKLEDSAVYLCASSPGQLPGELFFGEGSRLTVL.